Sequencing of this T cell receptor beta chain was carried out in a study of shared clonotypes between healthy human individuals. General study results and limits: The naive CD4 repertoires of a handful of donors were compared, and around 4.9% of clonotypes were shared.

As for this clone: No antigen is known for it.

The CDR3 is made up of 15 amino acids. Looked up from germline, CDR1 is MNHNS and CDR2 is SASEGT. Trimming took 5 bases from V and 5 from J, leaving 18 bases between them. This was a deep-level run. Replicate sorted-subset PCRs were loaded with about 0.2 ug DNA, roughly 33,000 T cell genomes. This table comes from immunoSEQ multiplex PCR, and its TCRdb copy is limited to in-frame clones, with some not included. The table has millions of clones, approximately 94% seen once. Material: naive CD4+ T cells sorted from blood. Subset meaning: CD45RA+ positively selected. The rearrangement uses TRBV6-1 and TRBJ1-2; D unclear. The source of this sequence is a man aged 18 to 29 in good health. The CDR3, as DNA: TGTGCCAGCAGTCGAAAAGGGTCGGTTTGGTATGGCTACACCTTC. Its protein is CASSRKGSVWYGYTF.